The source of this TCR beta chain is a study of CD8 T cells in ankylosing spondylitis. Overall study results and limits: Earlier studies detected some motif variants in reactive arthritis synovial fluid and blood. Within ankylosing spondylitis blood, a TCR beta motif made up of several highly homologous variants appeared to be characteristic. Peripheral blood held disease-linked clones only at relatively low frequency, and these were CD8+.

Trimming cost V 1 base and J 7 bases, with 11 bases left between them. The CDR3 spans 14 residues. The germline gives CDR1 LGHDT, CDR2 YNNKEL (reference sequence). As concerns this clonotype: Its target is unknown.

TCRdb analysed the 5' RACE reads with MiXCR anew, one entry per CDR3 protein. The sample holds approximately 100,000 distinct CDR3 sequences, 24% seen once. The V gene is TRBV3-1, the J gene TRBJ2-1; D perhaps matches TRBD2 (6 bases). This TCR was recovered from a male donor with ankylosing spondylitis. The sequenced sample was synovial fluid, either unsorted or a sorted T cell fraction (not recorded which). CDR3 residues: CASSQGARGNEQFF. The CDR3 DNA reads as TGTGCCAGCAGCCAAGGGGCACGGGGGAATGAGCAGTTCTTC.